The 16 T cell receptor beta chains given below trace back to one sample, sequenced in a study of blood T cells in healthy people across ages. For the second PCR, which ran for roughly 6 to 11 cycles, a sample-barcoded 5' primer and a J-beta primer mix were used. MiXCR, applied by TCRdb to the 5' RACE reads, yields one record per CDR3 protein. The sample lists roughly 500,000 distinct CDR3 sequences, 27% occurring once. Source material: blood. The receptors stem from a woman in her seventies in good health.

This chain links TRBV3-1 with TRBJ2-7; perhaps TRBD2 as D (6 bases). The V end was cut by 0 bases, the J end by 4 bases, with 13 bases between. The CDR3 covers 15 residues. From germline, CDR1 is LGHDT and CDR2 YNNKEL (reference sequence). CDR3 protein: CASSQESSAGYEQYF. The CDR3 bases are TGTGCCAGCAGCCAAGAGAGTAGCGCGGGGTACGAGCAGTACTTC.

In its sample, this clonotype was seen a few times. This likely comes from a read error, as the CDR3 has no conserved phenylalanine or tryptophan at its end. The chain joins TRBV7-9 to TRBJ1-1; no firm D call. The germline V gene has CDR1 SEHNR and CDR2 FQNEAQ (reference sequence). The CDR3 is 11 amino acids. V was clipped by 7 bases and J by 4 bases, with 7 bases between them. For the CDR3, the DNA is TGTGCCAGCACCACAACCACTGAAGCTTTCTCT. Protein: CASTTTTEAFS.

The rearrangement joins TRBV20-1 to TRBJ1-2; 8 bases are shared with TRBD1. Germline loops: CDR1 DFQATT, CDR2 SNEGSKA (reference sequence). V lost 6 bases and J lost 5; bases outside the gene matches: 14. This CDR3 is built from 15 residues. CDR3 region: CSARECRGLLYGYTF. CDR3 sequence (DNA): TGCAGTGCCCGAGAGTGCAGGGGGCTGTTGTATGGCTACACCTTC.

J is TRBJ2-5 and V is TRBV6-6; 11 bases agree with TRBD2. This CDR3 spans 16 amino acids. From germline, CDR1 is MNHNY and CDR2 SVGAGI (reference sequence). V trimming: 5 bases; J trimming: 5 bases; junction bases outside the gene matches: 10. CDR3 in DNA: TGTGCCAGCAGTCGGACTAGCGGGCCCGGGGGGGAGACCCAGTACTTC. Residues: CASSRTSGPGGETQYF.

This clonotype was seen more than once but under ten times. V is TRBV5-1 and J is TRBJ2-5, with TRBD2 matching over 7 bases. There are 16 residues in the CDR3. J gave up 0 bases and V 7 bases, and 12 bases lay outside the gene matches. Germline lookup yields CDR1 SGHRS and CDR2 YFSETQ. For the CDR3, the DNA is TGCGCCAGCTACGTCGCTTCCGGGACTAACCAAGAGACCCAGTACTTC. Amino acid sequence: CASYVASGTNQETQYF.

This chain joins TRBV4-1 and TRBJ2-3, with 9 bases that match TRBD2. Trimming at V came to 1 base and at J to 6 bases, leaving 11 bases not matched to a gene. Germline values: CDR1 MGHRA, CDR2 YSYEKL. The CDR3 length is 17 residues. CDR3 DNA sequence: TGCGCCAGCAGCCAAGGCCCTTTAGCGGGAGTGAGGGATACGCAGTATTTT. It yields the protein CASSQGPLAGVRDTQYF.

V and J are TRBV14 and TRBJ2-5; tentative D call: TRBD2 (5 bases). With the DNA end fitting TRBJ2-7 better, the J assignment may be wrong. This CDR3 has 15 amino acids. Per germline, CDR1 SGHDN and CDR2 FVKESK. CDR3 amino acids: CASSPAPRGFYEQYF. CDR3 DNA: TGTGCCAGCAGTCCCGCCCCCAGAGGGTTCTACGAGCAGTACTTC.

The chain links TRBV29-1 to TRBJ2-7; tentatively, D is TRBD1 (5 bases). V dropped 0 bases and J dropped 2 bases, with 14 bases sitting between them. CDR1 and CDR2 from the germline V gene are SQVTM and ANQGSEA. This CDR3 contains 15 residues. CDR3 residues: CSVEDQGSIAYEQYF. The CDR3 nucleotides read TGCAGCGTTGAAGATCAGGGCAGCATAGCCTACGAGCAGTACTTC.

This clonotype was counted a few times. V usage is TRBV27 and J usage is TRBJ1-2; perhaps TRBD1 as D (6 bases). Germline lookup yields CDR1 MNHEY and CDR2 SMNVEV (reference sequence). CDR3 length: 16 residues. With 5 bases removed from V and 2 bases from J, the gap between germline ends came to 18 bases. The CDR3 here is CASSTNWRGFNYGYTF. The CDR3 coding sequence is TGTGCCAGCAGTACTAATTGGAGGGGGTTCAACTATGGCTACACCTTC.

This clonotype showed up just a few times. The chain uses TRBV3-1 and TRBJ2-5; possible D gene TRBD1, 6 bases. TRBJ2-1 explains the end of the DNA better; the J call may be wrong. The germline gives CDR1 LGHDT, CDR2 YNNKEL (reference sequence). This CDR3 contains 13 residues. The CDR3 DNA is TGTGCCAGCAGCCAAGTAGGGACACCGGAGCAGTTCTTC. Protein: CASSQVGTPEQFF.

The CDR3 is CASSSRTGGAIIDTIYF. The CDR3 DNA is TGTGCCAGCAGCTCTAGGACAGGGGGCGCGATTATAGACACCATATATTTT. The chain combines TRBV7-8 with TRBJ1-3; 11 positions match TRBD1. J lost 8 bases, V lost 4 bases, and 13 bases had no gene match. There are 17 residues in the CDR3. Germline CDR1 SGHVS, CDR2 FQNEAQ.

The chain employs TRBV20-1 and TRBJ2-5; 10 bases fit TRBD2. There are 15 residues in the CDR3. Germline CDR1 and CDR2: DFQATT and SNEGSKA (reference sequence). The ends lost 3 bases at V and 2 bases at J; junction bases unmatched: 6. The DNA for the CDR3 is TGCAGTGCTAGTCCCCTAGCGGGGGTGCAAGAGACCCAGTACTTC. Protein sequence: CSASPLAGVQETQYF.

This clonotype occurred a few times. The rearrangement joins TRBV27 to TRBJ1-1; no clear D. CDR3 size: 11 residues. Germline CDR1 is MNHEY and CDR2 is SMNVEV (reference sequence). The V end was cut by 6 bases, the J end by 6 bases, with 8 bases between. The CDR3 coding sequence is TGTGCCAGCAGATTACACGCTGAAGCTTTCTTT. This sequence encodes CASRLHAEAFF.

The chain carries TRBV20-1 and TRBJ1-4; D gene uncertain. Trimming left V 0 bases short and J 8 bases short, with 16 bases between. The germline CDR1 and CDR2 sequences are DFQATT and SNEGSKA (reference sequence). CDR3 length: 15 residues. The CDR3 DNA is TGCAGTGCTAGAGACTCTGGGAGGTCGACGGAAAAACTGTTTTTT. Amino acids: CSARDSGRSTEKLFF.

This clonotype was detected a few times. The chain recombines TRBV6-5 with TRBJ2-4; 9 nucleotides match TRBD1. Germline V gives CDR1 MNHEY, CDR2 SVGAGI. The J segment lost 5 bases and the V segment lost 6 bases, leaving 8 bases of the junction unmatched. The CDR3 is made up of 15 amino acids. DNA of the CDR3: TGTGCCAGCAGCCCGGGACAGGGCTTCCAAAACATTCAGTACTTC. As protein: CASSPGQGFQNIQYF.

This clonotype was observed a handful of times. V usage is TRBV20-1 and J usage is TRBJ2-3; 10 bases fit TRBD2. Germline values: CDR1 DFQATT, CDR2 SNEGSKA (reference sequence). V gave up 5 bases and J gave up 1 base; unmatched junction bases: 3. CDR3 length equals 14 residues. The CDR3 here is CSARGTSGTDTQYF. Here the CDR3 DNA reads TGCAGTGCTCGCGGGACTAGCGGCACAGATACGCAGTATTTT.